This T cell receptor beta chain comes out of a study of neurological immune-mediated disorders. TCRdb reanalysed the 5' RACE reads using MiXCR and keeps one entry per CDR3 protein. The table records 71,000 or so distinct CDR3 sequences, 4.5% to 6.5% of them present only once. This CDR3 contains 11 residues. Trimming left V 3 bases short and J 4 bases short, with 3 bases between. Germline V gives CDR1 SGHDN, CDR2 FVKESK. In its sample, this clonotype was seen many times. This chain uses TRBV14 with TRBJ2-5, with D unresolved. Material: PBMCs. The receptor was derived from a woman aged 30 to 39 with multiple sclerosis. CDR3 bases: TGTGCCAGCAGCCATACAGAGACCCAGTACTTC. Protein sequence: CASSHTETQYF.